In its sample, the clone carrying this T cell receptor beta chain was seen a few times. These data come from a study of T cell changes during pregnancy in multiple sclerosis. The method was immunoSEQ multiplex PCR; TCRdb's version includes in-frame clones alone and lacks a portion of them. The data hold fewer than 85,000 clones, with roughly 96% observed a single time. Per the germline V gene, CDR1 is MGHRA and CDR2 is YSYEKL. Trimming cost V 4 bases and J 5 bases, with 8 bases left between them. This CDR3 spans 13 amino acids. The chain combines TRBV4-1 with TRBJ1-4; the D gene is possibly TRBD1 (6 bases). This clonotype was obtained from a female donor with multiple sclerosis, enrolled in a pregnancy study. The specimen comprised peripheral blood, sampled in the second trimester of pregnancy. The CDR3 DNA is TGCGCCAGCAGCCGGGGGCAGAATGAAAAACTGTTTTTT. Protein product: CASSRGQNEKLFF.